Listed below are T cell receptor beta chains from one sample, sequenced in a study of PD-1 blockade in classical Hodgkin lymphoma. Measured with immunoSEQ multiplex PCR; TCRdb has only the in-frame clones, and not every one. The repertoire has 57,000 or so clones, approximately 88% of them found once; the top ten carry around 13%. The material was peripheral blood mononuclear cells (PBMCs), obtained at baseline. These receptor sequences come from a human donor with classical Hodgkin lymphoma. Each CDR3 is given with its conserved first and last residue. D genes are given only for firm matches. Part of the rows lack a size; the others show once, few, many or a class for expanded clones.

d_call	v_call	j_call	clone_size	cdr3_aa	cdr3_nt
.	TRBV28	TRBJ1-4	.	CASGLTVAGNEKLFF	TGTGCCAGCGGATTAACAGTTGCTGGAAATGAAAAACTGTTTTTT
TRBD1	TRBV28	TRBJ2-5	.	CASTLTGGEETQYF	TGTGCCAGCACCCTGACAGGGGGCGAGGAGACCCAGTACTTC
TRBD2	TRBV27	TRBJ2-7	.	CASRGLAGGSYEQYF	TGTGCCAGCAGAGGACTAGCGGGGGGCTCCTACGAGCAGTACTTC
TRBD1	TRBV5-1	TRBJ2-1	.	CASSRGQGNEQFF	TGCGCCAGCAGCCGTGGACAGGGCAATGAGCAGTTCTTC
.	TRBV5-1	TRBJ1-1	.	CASSLGITPDTEAFF	TGCGCCAGCAGCTTGGGGATCACTCCTGACACTGAAGCTTTCTTT
.	TRBV12-5	TRBJ2-1	.	CASGLVPLISSYNEQFF	TGTGCTAGTGGTTTGGTTCCTCTCATAAGCTCCTACAATGAGCAGTTCTTC
.	TRBV18	TRBJ1-1	once	CASSPTDVPFF	TGTGCCAGCTCACCCACAGATGTCCCTTTCTTT
.	TRBV15	TRBJ2-5	.	CATSRGGSSETQYF	TGTGCCACCAGCAGAGGTGGCAGTTCTGAGACCCAGTACTTC
TRBD1	TRBV19	TRBJ1-6	.	CASSRQGWESPLHF	TGTGCCAGTAGTCGACAGGGGTGGGAGTCACCCCTCCACTTT
TRBD1	TRBV27	TRBJ2-7	.	CASSSLAGGDYEQYF	TGTGCCAGCAGTTCCCTCGCAGGGGGCGACTACGAGCAGTACTTC
.	TRBV7-6	TRBJ2-7	.	CASSLLTQPSYEQYF	TGTGCCAGCAGCTTATTAACCCAACCCAGCTACGAGCAGTACTTC
TRBD2	TRBV2	TRBJ2-3	.	CASSALAGGTDTQYF	TGTGCCAGCAGCGCACTAGCGGGGGGCACAGATACGCAGTATTTT
.	TRBV5-4	TRBJ1-2	.	CASSRTEDGYTF	TGTGCCAGCAGCCGGACAGAAGATGGCTACACCTTC
TRBD1	TRBV19	TRBJ1-5	.	CASRQGEYQPQHF	TGTGCCAGCAGACAGGGGGAGTACCAGCCCCAGCATTTT
.	TRBV27	TRBJ1-6	once	CASRPLSRDWRSPLHF	TGTGCCAGCAGGCCTCTTTCTCGGGACTGGCGTTCACCCCTCCACTTT
TRBD1	TRBV7-8	TRBJ2-5	.	CASSWGTGVQETQYF	TGTGCCAGCAGCTGGGGGACAGGGGTTCAAGAGACCCAGTACTTC
.	TRBV14	TRBJ2-5	.	CASSQVWGNQETQYF	TGTGCCAGCAGCCAAGTTTGGGGGAACCAAGAGACCCAGTACTTC
.	TRBV7-8	TRBJ1-2	.	CASSLPFFYGYTF	TGTGCCAGCAGCTTACCTTTCTTCTATGGCTACACCTTC
.	TRBV2	TRBJ1-4	few	CASSTGIPNEKLFF	TGTGCCAGCAGTACAGGGATACCTAATGAAAAACTGTTTTTT
TRBD2	TRBV19	TRBJ2-1	.	CASRPRGGRYIVSNEQFF	TGTGCCAGTAGACCGCGGGGGGGCCGGTATATAGTGTCTAATGAGCAGTTCTTC
TRBD2	TRBV5-6	TRBJ2-1	.	CASSLLPGGGNEQFF	TGTGCCAGCAGTTTGCTACCGGGGGGAGGGAATGAGCAGTTCTTC
.	TRBV19	TRBJ2-5	.	CASSIPRRETQYF	TGTGCCAGTAGTATCCCCCGAAGGGAGACCCAGTACTTC
.	TRBV5-5	TRBJ2-5	.	CASRGDRRQETQYF	TGTGCCAGCAGAGGTGACAGGCGCCAAGAGACCCAGTACTTC
TRBD1	TRBV6-1	TRBJ1-1	once	CASSEGRGPTEAFF	TGTGCCAGCAGTGAGGGCAGGGGGCCCACTGAAGCTTTCTTT
.	TRBV9	TRBJ2-6	.	CASSVSPTHRTGANVLTF	TGTGCCAGCAGCGTGTCCCCCACCCATAGAACCGGGGCCAACGTCCTGACTTTC
.	TRBV27	TRBJ2-5	.	CASSLMAGPQETQYF	TGTGCCAGCAGTTTAATGGCAGGCCCACAAGAGACCCAGTACTTC
.	TRBV6-6	TRBJ1-4	.	CASRDLRGSNEKLFF	TGTGCCAGCAGAGACCTGAGGGGGTCTAATGAAAAACTGTTTTTT
.	TRBV28	TRBJ1-2	.	CASSPGNYGYTF	TGTGCCAGCAGTCCGGGTAACTATGGCTACACCTTC
.	TRBV7-2	TRBJ1-2	.	CASSPAGGPNYGYTF	TGTGCCAGCAGCCCTGCCGGGGGTCCCAACTATGGCTACACCTTC
TRBD2	TRBV9	TRBJ2-1	.	CASSVVASGANEQFF	TGTGCCAGCAGCGTAGTTGCTAGCGGGGCGAATGAGCAGTTCTTC
.	TRBV19	TRBJ1-1	.	CASSIRTHTEAFF	TGTGCCAGTAGTATCCGGACCCACACTGAAGCTTTCTTT
.	TRBV7-6	TRBJ2-7	.	CASSSYSEQYF	TGTGCCAGCAGCTCCTATAGCGAGCAGTACTTC
.	TRBV28	TRBJ2-5	.	CASSFSLARAETQYF	TGTGCCAGCAGTTTCTCACTAGCCCGGGCGGAGACCCAGTACTTC
TRBD2	TRBV5-1	TRBJ2-5	.	CASSLGLAGGQETQYF	TGCGCCAGCAGCCTCGGACTAGCGGGGGGCCAAGAGACCCAGTACTTC
.	TRBV10-3	TRBJ2-5	.	CAISESPPEGGPGTQYF	TGTGCCATCAGTGAGTCCCCCCCGGAGGGGGGCCCAGGGACCCAGTACTTC
TRBD1	TRBV6-5	TRBJ2-1	.	CASSRQGAYNEQFF	TGTGCCAGCAGTAGACAGGGAGCCTACAATGAGCAGTTCTTC
.	TRBV29-1	TRBJ2-5	.	CSVVRGKGETQYF	TGCAGCGTTGTCCGGGGAAAGGGAGAGACCCAGTACTTC
TRBD1	TRBV5-8	TRBJ1-1	.	CASSFGTAATEAFF	TGCGCCAGCAGCTTTGGGACAGCTGCTACTGAAGCTTTCTTT